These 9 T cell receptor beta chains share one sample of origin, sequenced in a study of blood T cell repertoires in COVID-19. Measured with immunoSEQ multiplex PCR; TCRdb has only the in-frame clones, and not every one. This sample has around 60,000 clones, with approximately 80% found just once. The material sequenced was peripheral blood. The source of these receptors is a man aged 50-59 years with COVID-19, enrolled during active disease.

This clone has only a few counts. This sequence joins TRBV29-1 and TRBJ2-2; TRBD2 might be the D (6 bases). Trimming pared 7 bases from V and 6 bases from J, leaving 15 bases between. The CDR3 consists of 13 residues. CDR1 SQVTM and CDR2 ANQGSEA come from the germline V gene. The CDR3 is CSGRVMAAGELFF. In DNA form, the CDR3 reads TGCAGCGGGAGGGTTATGGCAGCCGGGGAGCTGTTTTTT.

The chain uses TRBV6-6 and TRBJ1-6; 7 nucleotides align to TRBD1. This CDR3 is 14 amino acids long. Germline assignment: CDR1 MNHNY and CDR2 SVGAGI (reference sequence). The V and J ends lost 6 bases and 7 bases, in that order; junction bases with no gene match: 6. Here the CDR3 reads CASRFTGENSPLHF. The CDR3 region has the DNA TGTGCCAGCAGATTCACAGGGGAGAATTCACCCCTCCACTTT.

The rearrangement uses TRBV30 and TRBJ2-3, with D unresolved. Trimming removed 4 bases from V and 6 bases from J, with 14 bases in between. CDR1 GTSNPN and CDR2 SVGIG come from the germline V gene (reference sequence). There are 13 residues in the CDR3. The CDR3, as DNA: TGTGCCTGGATGTCTTTTTTCCCCGATACGCAGTATTTT. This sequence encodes CAWMSFFPDTQYF.

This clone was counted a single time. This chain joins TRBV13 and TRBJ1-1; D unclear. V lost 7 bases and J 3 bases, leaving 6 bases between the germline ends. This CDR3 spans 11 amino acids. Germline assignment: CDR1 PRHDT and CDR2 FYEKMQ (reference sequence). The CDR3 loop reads CASKSYTEAFF. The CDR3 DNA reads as TGTGCCAGCAAGAGCTACACTGAAGCTTTCTTT.

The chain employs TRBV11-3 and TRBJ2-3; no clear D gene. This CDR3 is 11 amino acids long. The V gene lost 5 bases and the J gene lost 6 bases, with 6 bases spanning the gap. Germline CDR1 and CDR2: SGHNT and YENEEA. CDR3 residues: CASSLGDTQYF. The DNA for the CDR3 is TGTGCCAGCAGCCTCGGTGATACGCAGTATTTT.

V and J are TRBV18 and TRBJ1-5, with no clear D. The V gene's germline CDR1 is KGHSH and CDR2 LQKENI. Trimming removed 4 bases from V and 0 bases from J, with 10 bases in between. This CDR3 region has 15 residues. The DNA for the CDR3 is TGTGCCAGCTCACTAACCAGGAATAGCAATCAGCCCCAGCATTTT. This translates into CASSLTRNSNQPQHF.

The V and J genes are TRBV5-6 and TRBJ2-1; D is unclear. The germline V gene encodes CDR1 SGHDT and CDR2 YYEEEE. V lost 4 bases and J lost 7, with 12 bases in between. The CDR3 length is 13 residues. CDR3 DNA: TGTGCCAGCAGCCTCGCTAGTCGAAATGAGCAGTTCTTC. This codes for CASSLASRNEQFF.

CDR3 sequence reads: CASSIGVSDTQYF. The CDR3 DNA is TGTGCCAGTAGTATCGGGGTTTCGGATACGCAGTATTTT. The V and J genes are TRBV19 and TRBJ2-3, with D maybe TRBD2 (5 bases). CDR3 length equals 13 residues. Germline V lookup: CDR1 LNHDA, CDR2 SQIVND (reference sequence). V shed 3 bases and J shed 6 bases, with 10 bases lying between them.

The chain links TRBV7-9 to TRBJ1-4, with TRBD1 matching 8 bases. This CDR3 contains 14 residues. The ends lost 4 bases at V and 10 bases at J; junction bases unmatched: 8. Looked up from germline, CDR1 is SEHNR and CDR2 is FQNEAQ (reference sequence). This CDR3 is CASSSGQGFVKLFF. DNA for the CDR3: TGTGCCAGCAGCTCCGGACAGGGTTTCGTAAAACTGTTTTTT.